In its sample, the clone carrying this T cell receptor beta chain was seen once. Antigen specificity is unknown. Looked up from germline, CDR1 is MNHEY and CDR2 is SVGAGI. The germline V and J ends were trimmed by 4 bases and 11 bases, with 20 bases remaining between them. The CDR3 runs to 14 residues. This table comes from immunoSEQ multiplex PCR, and its TCRdb copy is limited to in-frame clones, with some not included. The data hold roughly 500,000 clones, with 89% observed a single time. The record originates from a study of Ad26.COV2.S vaccination and SARS-CoV-2 variants. As to treatment: around 19 received Ad26.COV2.S at low or high dose, single or two shots; roughly 5 received placebo; per-sample allocation not given. Sampling was done on day 63 after the first vaccine or placebo injection. Its platform was an Ad26 vector, and its expressed antigen was Wuhan-strain SARS-CoV-2 spike. Findings and limits, study-wide: Greater spike-specific TCR breadth was seen in vaccine recipients than in placebo recipients. Reportedly, spike-specific CD8+ and CD4+ T cell responses achieved substantial breadth once vaccination had taken place. The analyses of TCR breadth and depth may have understated the size of total T cell responses.

The receptor comes from a person aged 18-60 years who received the Ad26.COV2.S COVID-19 vaccine or a placebo. Source: peripheral blood, taken in a trial of Ad26.COV2.S vaccine versus placebo. This chain connects TRBV6-5 to TRBJ1-1; the D gene is possibly TRBD1 (5 bases). The CDR3, as DNA: TGTGCCAGCAGTTCGTCCCGGGGCGTCCCATCGGCTTTCTTT. It codes for CASSSSRGVPSAFF.